One and the same sample provided the 18 T cell receptor beta chains below, sequenced in a study of vaccination and CD4 T cells after COVID-19. The antigens for these receptors are not known. Treatment described: approximately 9-day PBMC culture with coronavirus spike peptide pools or control peptides (ViraFEST assay). The Oncomine TCR Beta short-read assay was what sequenced the DNA obtained from cultured CD4+ T cells. TCRdb reprocessed the PCR reads with MiXCR, giving one entry per CDR3 protein. The sample holds some 15,000 distinct CDR3 sequences; 40% to 60% are singletons and the top ten take over 9%. What was sequenced was CD4+ T cells from blood, cultured in vitro. These receptors were obtained from a human donor who had recovered from COVID-19.

The J gene is TRBJ1-1, the V gene TRBV12-3 or TRBV12-4; D might be TRBD1 (5 bases). V lost 3 bases to trimming and J lost 4 bases, with 15 bases between them. This CDR3 is built from 15 residues. The CDR3 spells CASSLFGGRGTEAFF. CDR3 sequence (DNA): TGTGCCAGCAGTTTGTTCGGGGGACGGGGCACTGAAGCTTTCTTT.

The rearrangement links TRBV6-2 or TRBV6-3 to TRBJ1-2; D is undetermined. The CDR3 is made up of 12 amino acids. Germline CDR1 and CDR2: MNHEY and SVGEGT. The V and J ends lost 0 bases and 4 bases respectively, with 3 bases between them. The CDR3 region has the DNA TGTGCCAGCAGTTACTCTAGCTATGGCTACACCTTC. Residues: CASSYSSYGYTF.

The chain has TRBV7-2 and TRBJ2-5; 9 positions agree with TRBD2. The V and J ends lost 6 bases and 1 base, in that order; junction bases with no gene match: 9. The germline V gene encodes CDR1 SGHTA and CDR2 FQGNSA. The CDR3 extends over 16 amino acids. The CDR3 spells CASRQRSAGGQETQYF. The DNA of the CDR3 is TGTGCCAGCAGACAACGATCAGCGGGGGGCCAAGAGACCCAGTACTTC.

This clonotype showed up just a few times. This chain connects TRBV28 to TRBJ1-5; 8 nucleotides align to TRBD1. This CDR3 is built from 14 residues. The germline gives CDR1 MDHEN, CDR2 SYDVKM. The junction had 4 bases not matched to a gene; V was cut back by 5 bases and J by 4 bases. The CDR3 region is CASSKQGGNQPQHF. Written as DNA, the CDR3 is TGTGCCAGCAGTAAACAGGGGGGAAATCAGCCCCAGCATTTT.

This chain uses TRBV6-1 with TRBJ1-1, with no clear D. The CDR3 runs 13 residues. Germline V CDR1 and CDR2: MNHNS, SASEGT. Trimming shortened V by 2 bases and J by 2 bases, and 6 bases separated the two germline ends. CDR3 nucleotides: TGTGCCAGCAGTGAAAGGCTCAACACTGAAGCTTTCTTT. This encodes CASSERLNTEAFF.

The gene calls are TRBV19 and TRBJ1-5; D gene ambiguous. CDR3 size: 18 residues. Germline V gene sequence: CDR1 LNHDA, CDR2 SQIVND (reference sequence). Trimming cost V 6 bases and J 1 base, with 22 bases left between them. The CDR3 coding sequence is TGTGCCAGTAGCCTAATCAACCTAGGAATATCCAGCAATCAGCCCCAGCATTTT. Protein sequence: CASSLINLGISSNQPQHF.

This chain connects TRBV30 to TRBJ1-1, with D possibly TRBD1 on 5 matching bases. V gave up 0 bases and J gave up 2 bases, with 16 bases separating them. The CDR3 totals 16 residues. The germline CDR1 and CDR2 sequences are GTSNPN and SVGIG (reference sequence). The CDR3 is CAWSVFGGGGNTEAFF. The CDR3 region has the DNA TGTGCCTGGAGTGTATTCGGTGGGGGTGGTAACACTGAAGCTTTCTTT.

About this clonotype itself: This likely comes from a read error, as the CDR3 has no conserved phenylalanine or tryptophan at its end. CDR3 in DNA: TGTGCCACCAGTGACCCTACCGAGAACGGCGGCTACACCCTC. Translated, it gives CATSDPTENGGYTL. V is TRBV24-1 and J is TRBJ1-2; D gene ambiguous. Germline assignment: CDR1 KGHDR and CDR2 SFDVKD. The CDR3 consists of 14 residues. With 4 bases removed from V and 8 bases from J, the gap between germline ends came to 16 bases.

The chain joins TRBV19 to TRBJ1-1, with TRBD1 as a possible D gene (6 bases). Germline CDR1 and CDR2: LNHDA and SQIVND (reference sequence). Deletions cut 3 bases from V and 0 bases from J, with 8 bases between. The CDR3 has 14 amino acids. The CDR3 DNA sequence: TGTGCCAGTAGTATGGGGACACTGAACACTGAAGCTTTCTTT. Translating it yields CASSMGTLNTEAFF.

J is TRBJ1-2 and V is TRBV6-1; 8 nucleotides agree with TRBD1. CDR3 length equals 18 residues. CDR1 is MNHNS, CDR2 SASEGT, per germline. Losses at the gene ends were 6 bases for V and 8 bases for J; bases not matched to a gene: 23. CDR3 in amino acids: CASSPDRGASRWVGGYTF. CDR3 DNA sequence: TGTGCCAGCAGCCCAGACAGGGGAGCGTCCAGGTGGGTTGGCGGCTACACCTTC.

This clonotype was recorded a few times. V gene TRBV11-2 combines with J gene TRBJ2-7; 10 positions match TRBD1. Germline V lookup: CDR1 SGHAT, CDR2 FQNNGV. The CDR3 consists of 18 residues. V gave up 5 bases and J gave up 2 bases; unmatched junction bases: 15. Here the CDR3 DNA reads TGTGCCAGCAGCCCGATCGGTCGGAGACAGGGGGCCGCCTACGAGCAGTACTTC. Its protein is CASSPIGRRQGAAYEQYF.

This clonotype was recorded a few times. V usage is TRBV5-4 and J usage is TRBJ1-1, with a tentative D call TRBD1 (5 bases). Germline CDR1 SGHNT, CDR2 YYREEE (reference sequence). The CDR3 totals 14 residues. Trimming took 1 base from V and 0 from J, leaving 7 bases between them. The CDR3: CASSLQQVNTEAFF. The CDR3 DNA sequence: TGTGCCAGCAGCTTGCAACAGGTGAACACTGAAGCTTTCTTT.

J is TRBJ2-7 and V is TRBV6-1, with 8 bases lining up with TRBD1. CDR3 size: 15 residues. After removal of 6 bases from V and 6 bases from J, the junction contained 13 bases not matched to a gene. Germline loops: CDR1 MNHNS, CDR2 SASEGT. CDR3 DNA: TGTGCCAGCAGCGGGACAGGCCCCCCTCCCGCCGAGCAGTACTTC. This gives the protein CASSGTGPPPAEQYF.

This chain uses TRBV2 with TRBJ1-5, with TRBD1 matching over 11 bases. V was clipped by 3 bases and J by 4 bases; unmatched bases: 8. Germline CDR1 is SNHLY and CDR2 is FYNNEI. CDR3 size: 17 residues. The CDR3 region has the DNA TGTGCCAGCAGTGAGGCGCTTGGGACAGGGGGGAATCAGCCCCAGCATTTT. It codes for CASSEALGTGGNQPQHF.

The chain employs TRBV4-1 and TRBJ1-5; D is possibly TRBD1 (6 bases). Per the germline V gene, CDR1 is MGHRA and CDR2 is YSYEKL. This CDR3 comprises 23 residues. V lost 8 bases and J lost 0, with 38 bases in between. The CDR3 sequence is CASVGSRQQPSQEGGYSNQPQHF. The CDR3 DNA follows: TGCGCCAGCGTGGGGTCCCGCCAGCAGCCAAGCCAGGAGGGGGGTTATAGCAATCAGCCCCAGCATTTT.

The J gene is TRBJ1-1, the V gene TRBV5-4, with TRBD1 as a possible D gene (5 bases). Germline-derived CDR1 and CDR2 are SGHNT and YYREEE (reference sequence). V lost 3 bases to trimming and J lost 1 base, with 16 bases between them. The CDR3 has 16 residues. CDR3 sequence: CASSSTGRLENTEAFF. CDR3 nucleotide sequence: TGTGCCAGCAGCTCTACAGGTCGACTGGAGAACACTGAAGCTTTCTTT.

The V call is TRBV9, the J call TRBJ2-1, with TRBD1 identical over 7 bases. Germline trimming cut 3 bases from V and 4 bases from J; bases unmatched to any gene: 7. The CDR3 has 15 residues. From germline, CDR1 is SGDLS and CDR2 YYNGEE. CDR3 loop: CASSENDRAYNEQFF. CDR3 sequence (DNA): TGTGCCAGCAGCGAGAACGACAGGGCTTACAATGAGCAGTTCTTC.

This clonotype was counted between two and nine times. The chain couples TRBV20-1 to TRBJ2-4; 9 bases line up with TRBD1. The CDR3 totals 14 residues. Trimming removed 5 bases from V and 8 bases from J; junction bases left unmatched: 10. The germline gives CDR1 DFQATT, CDR2 SNEGSKA (reference sequence). DNA of the CDR3: TGCAGTGCTGGAAAGGACAGGGGCTATGACATTCAGTACTTC. Amino acids: CSAGKDRGYDIQYF.